This is a list of T cell receptor beta chains from one sample in a study of cytomegalovirus exposure and HLA in healthy donors. Using immunoSEQ multiplex PCR, the repertoire was profiled, and TCRdb retains in-frame clones only, with some absent. The data show roughly 100,000 clones, with approximately 87% seen just once and about 2.5% held by the top ten. Sequenced: PBMCs. These receptors were taken from a middle-aged man in good health and CMV-seronegative. Both conserved end residues are part of each CDR3. A D gene is named only where the DNA matches it firmly. A clone size is listed for some rows: how often the clone was seen (once, few, many), or a class if it is expanded.

D,J,V,size,DNA,CDR3
-,TRBJ2-7,TRBV14,-,TGTGCCAGCAGCCAAGATATTCGAGGTCCCTACGAGCAGTACTTC,CASSQDIRGPYEQYF
-,TRBJ2-1,TRBV5-4,-,TGTGCCAGCAGCTTACGGGGGAGCTCCTACAATGAGCAGTTCTTC,CASSLRGSSYNEQFF
-,TRBJ1-1,TRBV7-3,-,TGTGCCAGCAGCTTAACAGGGGCTACTGAAGCTTTCTTT,CASSLTGATEAFF
TRBD2,TRBJ2-2,TRBV9,-,TGTGCCAGCAGCCCTACTAGCGGGGGGATCGGGGAGCTGTTTTTT,CASSPTSGGIGELFF
TRBD1,TRBJ1-2,TRBV5-1,-,TGCGCCAGCAGCTCTGGGACAGCTGGCGGCTATGGCTACACCTTC,CASSSGTAGGYGYTF
TRBD1,TRBJ1-6,TRBV5-6,-,TGTGCCAGCAGTCTAGCCGGGACAGGGTTCGCGAATTCACCCCTCCACTTT,CASSLAGTGFANSPLHF
-,TRBJ2-3,TRBV5-1,-,TGCGCCAGCAGCTTGAAATTACAGGGGGGGACAGATACGCAGTATTTT,CASSLKLQGGTDTQYF
TRBD1,TRBJ1-5,TRBV19,once,TGTGCCAGTCTGGACAGGGGTGGCAATCAGCCCCAGCATTTT,CASLDRGGNQPQHF
-,TRBJ1-2,TRBV29-1,-,TGCAGCGTTGTAAGGGGGAACTATGGCTACACCTTC,CSVVRGNYGYTF
TRBD2,TRBJ2-1,TRBV7-3,-,TGTGCCAGCAGCCCGACTAGCGTCTCCTACAATGAGCAGTTCTTC,CASSPTSVSYNEQFF
-,TRBJ2-1,TRBV5-4,-,TGTGCCAGCAGCGGGGCCGGGACATTATACAATGAGCAGTTCTTC,CASSGAGTLYNEQFF
TRBD1,TRBJ1-2,TRBV11-2,-,TGTGCCAGCAGCTTCGGGACAGCGGTGGGCTACACCTTC,CASSFGTAVGYTF
-,TRBJ2-7,TRBV18,-,TGTGCCAGCTCACTCGGACAGACCTACGAGCAGTACTTC,CASSLGQTYEQYF
TRBD1,TRBJ1-1,TRBV9,-,TGTGCCTCCACAGTAGGGACAGGAGAGAGTGAAGCTTTCTTT,CASTVGTGESEAFF
TRBD2,TRBJ2-5,TRBV7-3,-,TGTGCCAGCAGTCTAGCGGGGGGGCCTGGAGAGACCCAGTACTTC,CASSLAGGPGETQYF
TRBD2,TRBJ2-2,TRBV5-4,-,TGTGCCAGCAGCTGGGGACTAGCGGGGAACACCGGGGAGCTGTTTTTT,CASSWGLAGNTGELFF
-,TRBJ1-4,TRBV6-5,-,TGTGCCAGCAGTTACTCGGGGGGAACTAATGAAAAACTGTTTTTT,CASSYSGGTNEKLFF
TRBD2,TRBJ2-7,TRBV6-1,-,TGTGCCAGCAGTGGACGACCGGGACTAACAATTTACGAGCAGTACTTC,CASSGRPGLTIYEQYF
-,TRBJ2-5,TRBV5-4,-,TGTGCCAGCAGCTCCCGACAGGGAGGCCAAGAGACCCAGTACTTC,CASSSRQGGQETQYF
-,TRBJ2-7,TRBV5-1,-,TGCGCCAGCAGCTTGGAGGGGGAGAAGTACTTC,CASSLEGEKYF
TRBD2,TRBJ2-4,TRBV7-9,-,TGTGCCAGCAGCTCCGGACTAGCGGTAGCCAAAAACATTCAGTACTTC,CASSSGLAVAKNIQYF